The 8 T cell receptor beta chains below come from one sample, sequenced in a study of T cell repertoires in ileal Crohn's disease. Repertoires were generated with immunoSEQ multiplex PCR, while TCRdb's copy carries only in-frame clones and drops some. The sample includes roughly 9,200 clones, 65% to 80% of them seen just once. Regarding time point: neoterminal ileum biopsy at postoperative endoscopy, about 6 months after surgery. Sequencing was carried out using ileal tissue. These receptors originate from an adult with Crohn's disease.

The chain recombines TRBV10-3 with TRBJ2-2; the match to TRBD1 covers 11 bases. Germline V gives CDR1 ENHRY, CDR2 SYGVKD. The CDR3 is 16 amino acids. Trimming took 7 bases from V and 9 from J; bases not matched to a gene: 13. The CDR3 region has the DNA TGTGCCATCAAATGGACAGGGGGCGGGAGGGAGAGGGAGCTGTTTTTT. Its translation: CAIKWTGGGRERELFF.

The chain combines TRBV19 with TRBJ2-2; TRBD2 matches 7 bases. Trimming cost V 1 base and J 1 base; bases outside gene matches: 3. Germline V gives CDR1 LNHDA, CDR2 SQIVND (reference sequence). The CDR3 runs to 16 residues. For the CDR3, the DNA is TGTGCCAGTAGTATAGGAAGCGGGAAGAACACCGGGGAGCTGTTTTTT. It specifies CASSIGSGKNTGELFF.

This clone is labeled as large. V gene TRBV4-1 combines with J gene TRBJ1-1; D perhaps matches TRBD1 (5 bases). V lost 5 bases and J lost 5, with 9 bases in between. CDR3 size: 12 residues. CDR1 MGHRA and CDR2 YSYEKL come from the germline V gene. This CDR3 is CASSDGTTEAFF. The CDR3 DNA is TGCGCCAGCAGCGACGGGACTACTGAAGCTTTCTTT.

The chain links TRBV4-2 to TRBJ2-3, with 8 bases identical to TRBD2. The junction had 3 bases not matched to a gene; V was cut back by 0 bases and J by 4 bases. Germline CDR1 reads LGHNA; CDR2 reads YNFKEQ. The CDR3 totals 15 residues. The CDR3 region has the DNA TGTGCCAGCAGCCAAGATCGGGGGGGATCAGATACGCAGTATTTT. Its translation: CASSQDRGGSDTQYF.

This chain links TRBV5-4 with TRBJ2-7; no definite D call. This CDR3 is 15 amino acids long. CDR1 and CDR2 (germline): SGHNT, YYREEE (reference sequence). V gave up 0 bases and J gave up 5 bases, with 15 bases separating them. This CDR3 reads CASSLGSASRDEQYF. In nucleotides, the CDR3 is TGTGCCAGCAGCTTGGGGTCTGCGTCTCGGGACGAGCAGTACTTC.

CDR3 sequence: CASSSQDDGGYGYTF. As DNA, the CDR3 is TGTGCCAGCAGTTCCCAGGACGACGGAGGATATGGCTACACCTTC. The chain uses TRBV6-1 and TRBJ1-2; D is unclear. Germline lookup yields CDR1 MNHNS and CDR2 SASEGT. Trimming removed 5 bases from V and 5 bases from J, with 18 bases in between. There are 15 residues in the CDR3.

This clone appeared once. This chain joins TRBV18 and TRBJ2-1, with D possibly matching TRBD2 (6 bases). Germline V gene data show CDR1 as KGHSH and CDR2 as LQKENI. The CDR3 length is 19 residues. The V end was cut by 3 bases, the J end by 2 bases, with 23 bases between. Here the CDR3 DNA reads TGTGCCAGCTCACCGTTATTTCCGGGAGCGGTCCCTCCCTACAATGAGCAGTTCTTC. Protein sequence: CASSPLFPGAVPPYNEQFF.

This clone has just one count. J is TRBJ2-7 and V is TRBV7-3; D is uncertain. This CDR3 spans 13 amino acids. Germline-derived CDR1 and CDR2 are SGHTA and FQGTGA. Trimming took off 2 bases at V and 0 bases at J, with 5 bases between the two ends. The CDR3 DNA reads as TGTGCCAGCAGCTTATGGCCCTCCTACGAGCAGTACTTC. Translation: CASSLWPSYEQYF.